This paragraph reports one T cell receptor beta chain. The data were taken from a study of shared clonotypes between healthy human individuals. Germline CDR1 is LGHNA and CDR2 is YSLEER. V lost 6 bases, J lost 4 bases, and 17 bases lay in between. The CDR3 contains 15 residues. CD8 memory combined CD45RO+ cells with CCR7-negative CD45RA+ TemRA cells. Repertoires were generated with immunoSEQ multiplex PCR, while TCRdb's copy carries only in-frame clones and drops some. The sample includes around 320,000 clones, roughly 87% of them seen just once. This TCR was recovered from a man between 18 and 29 years old in good health. Source material: memory CD8+ T cells sorted from blood. Subset defined: CD45RO+ cells pooled with CCR7-negative TemRA cells. The chain recombines TRBV4-3 with TRBJ2-3; D possibly uses TRBD1 or TRBD2 (6 bases each). Here the CDR3 DNA reads TGCGCCAGCAGTCCTAGAGGGGGGCTGGCAGATACGCAGTATTTT. Translation: CASSPRGGLADTQYF.